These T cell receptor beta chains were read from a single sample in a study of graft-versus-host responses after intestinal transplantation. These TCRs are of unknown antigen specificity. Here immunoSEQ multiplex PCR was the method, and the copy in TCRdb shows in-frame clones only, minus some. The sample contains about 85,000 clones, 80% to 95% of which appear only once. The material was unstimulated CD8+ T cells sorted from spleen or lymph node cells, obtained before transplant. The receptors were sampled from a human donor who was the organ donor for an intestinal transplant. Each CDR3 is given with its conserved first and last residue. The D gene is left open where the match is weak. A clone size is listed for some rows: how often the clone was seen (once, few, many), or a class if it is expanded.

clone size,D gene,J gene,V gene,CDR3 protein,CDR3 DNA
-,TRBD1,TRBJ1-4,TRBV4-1,CASSPKGTGDEKLFF,TGCGCCAGCAGCCCCAAGGGGACAGGGGATGAAAAACTGTTTTTT
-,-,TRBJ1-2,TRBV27,CASSLVPGSLVGYTF,TGTGCCAGCAGTTTGGTCCCGGGGTCCCTAGTTGGCTACACCTTC
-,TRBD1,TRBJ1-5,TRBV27,CASGEGQGSQPQHF,TGTGCCAGCGGGGAAGGACAGGGAAGTCAGCCCCAGCATTTT
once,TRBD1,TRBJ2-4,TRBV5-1,CASSFGTGGFSNIQYF,TGCGCCAGCAGTTTCGGGACAGGGGGCTTTTCAAACATTCAGTACTTC
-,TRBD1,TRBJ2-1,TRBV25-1,CASSEYGQGVDEQFF,TGTGCCAGCAGTGAATATGGGCAGGGGGTTGATGAGCAGTTCTTC
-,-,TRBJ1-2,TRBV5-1,CASSRIPSTGIYGYTF,TGCGCCAGCAGCCGGATCCCGTCGACGGGAATTTATGGCTACACCTTC
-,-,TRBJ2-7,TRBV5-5,CASSQGPGEQYF,TGTGCCAGCAGCCAGGGACCGGGCGAGCAGTACTTC
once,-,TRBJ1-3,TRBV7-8,CASSSPSQGSGNTIYF,TGTGCCAGCAGCTCACCGAGTCAGGGCTCTGGAAACACCATATATTTT
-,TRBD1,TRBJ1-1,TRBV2,CARETGMNTEAFF,TGTGCCAGAGAGACAGGGATGAACACTGAAGCTTTCTTT
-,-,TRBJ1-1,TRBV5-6,CASSQSGGLGDTEAFF,TGTGCCAGCAGCCAGTCGGGGGGCTTAGGGGACACTGAAGCTTTCTTT
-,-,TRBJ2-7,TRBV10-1,CASSEGRGFHPSSYEQYF,TGCGCCAGCAGTGAAGGCAGGGGCTTTCACCCCAGCTCCTACGAGCAGTACTTC
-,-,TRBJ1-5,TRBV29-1,CSVEGGEDRTTSNSNQPQHF,TGCAGCGTTGAAGGTGGAGAAGACCGGACGACTTCCAATAGCAATCAGCCCCAGCATTTT
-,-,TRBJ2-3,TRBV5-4,CASRPNMLGTDTQYF,TGTGCCAGCAGGCCAAACATGCTGGGCACAGATACGCAGTATTTT
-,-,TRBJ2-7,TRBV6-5,CASSPRTSAYEQYF,TGTGCCAGCAGTCCGCGGACATCCGCCTACGAGCAGTACTTC
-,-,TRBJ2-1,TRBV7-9,CASSSEREQFF,TGTGCCAGCAGCTCCGAACGTGAGCAGTTCTTC
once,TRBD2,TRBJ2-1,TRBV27,CASSLVGLAGSYNEQFF,TGTGCCAGCAGTTTAGTAGGACTAGCCGGGTCCTACAATGAGCAGTTCTTC
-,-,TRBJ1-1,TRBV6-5,CASRSGQTEAFF,TGTGCCAGCAGGTCTGGACAGACTGAAGCTTTCTTT
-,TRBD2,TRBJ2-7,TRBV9,CASSNAISGRIYEQYF,TGTGCCAGCAGCAATGCCATTAGCGGGAGGATTTACGAGCAGTACTTC
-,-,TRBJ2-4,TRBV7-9,CASSLARAKNIQYF,TGTGCCAGCAGCTTAGCCAGAGCCAAAAACATTCAGTACTTC
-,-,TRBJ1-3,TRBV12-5,CASGLWVVSYGNTIYF,TGTGCTAGTGGTTTGTGGGTAGTATCGTATGGAAACACCATATATTTT
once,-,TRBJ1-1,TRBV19,CASSMNPNTEAFF,TGTGCCAGTAGTATGAATCCTAACACTGAAGCTTTCTTT
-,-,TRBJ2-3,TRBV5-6,CASSLAGLLGTGHTDTQYF,TGTGCCAGCAGCTTGGCCGGGTTACTAGGGACTGGACACACAGATACGCAGTATTTT
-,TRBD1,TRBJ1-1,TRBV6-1,CASIGQGNTEAFF,TGTGCCAGCATAGGACAGGGGAACACTGAAGCTTTCTTT
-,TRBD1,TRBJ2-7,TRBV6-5,CASSYSDRDYEQYF,TGTGCCAGCAGTTACTCGGACAGGGACTACGAGCAGTACTTC
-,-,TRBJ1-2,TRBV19,CASNSITGPYGYTF,TGTGCCAGTAATTCAATTACAGGGCCCTATGGCTACACCTTC
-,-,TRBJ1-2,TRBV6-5,CASSQTGGYGYTF,TGTGCCAGCAGCCAGACAGGCGGCTATGGCTACACCTTC
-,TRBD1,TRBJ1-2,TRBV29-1,CSVDDRGFGGYTF,TGCAGCGTTGATGACAGGGGTTTCGGAGGCTACACCTTC
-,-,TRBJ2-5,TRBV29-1,CSVDGGLIQETQYF,TGCAGCGTTGACGGGGGGCTAATCCAAGAGACCCAGTACTTC
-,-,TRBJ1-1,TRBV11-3,CASSLSHGAEAFF,TGTGCCAGCAGCTTAAGTCACGGGGCAGAAGCTTTCTTT
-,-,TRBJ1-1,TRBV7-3,CASSPGLGQGAFF,TGTGCCAGCAGCCCCGGGTTGGGACAAGGGGCTTTCTTT
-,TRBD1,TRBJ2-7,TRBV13,CASSFGGTGFEQYF,TGTGCCAGCAGCTTTGGCGGGACAGGGTTCGAGCAGTACTTC
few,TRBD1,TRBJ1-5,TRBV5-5,CASSVGTGFQSVTQHF,TGTGCCAGCAGCGTGGGGACAGGCTTCCAATCAGTGACCCAGCATTTT
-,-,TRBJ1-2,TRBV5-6,CASSSGAGYTF,TGTGCCAGCAGTTCAGGGGCTGGCTACACCTTC
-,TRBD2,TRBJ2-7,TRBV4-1,CASSQDPAGGSYEQYF,TGCGCCAGCAGCCAAGATCCCGCGGGAGGGTCCTACGAGCAGTACTTC
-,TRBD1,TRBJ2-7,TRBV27,CASSLGPGQLTYEQYF,TGTGCCAGCAGTCTCGGACCGGGACAGCTAACCTACGAGCAGTACTTC
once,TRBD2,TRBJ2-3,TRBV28,CASSSYHSGSGEVDTQYF,TGTGCCAGCAGTTCATACCATAGCGGGAGTGGGGAGGTAGATACGCAGTATTTT
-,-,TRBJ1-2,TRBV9,CASSVAISDPYGYTF,TGTGCCAGCAGCGTAGCGATATCCGACCCCTATGGCTACACCTTC
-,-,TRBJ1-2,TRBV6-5,CASSSISGYGYTF,TGTGCCAGCAGTTCCATCTCAGGGTATGGCTACACCTTC
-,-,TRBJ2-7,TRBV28,CASSPRPLDYEQYF,TGTGCCAGCAGTCCTCGGCCACTTGATTACGAGCAGTACTTC
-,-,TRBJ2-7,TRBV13,CASSLRSLSYEQYF,TGTGCCAGCAGCTTAAGGAGTTTATCCTACGAGCAGTACTTC
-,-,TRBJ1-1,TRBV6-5,CASSPARYTEAFF,TGTGCCAGCAGTCCGGCCCGGTACACTGAAGCTTTCTTT
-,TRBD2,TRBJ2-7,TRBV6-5,CASSYGLAGYEQYF,TGTGCCAGCAGCTACGGACTAGCGGGCTACGAGCAGTACTTC
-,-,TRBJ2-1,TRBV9,CASSTDRGYNEQFF,TGTGCCAGCAGCACCGACCGGGGCTACAATGAGCAGTTCTTC